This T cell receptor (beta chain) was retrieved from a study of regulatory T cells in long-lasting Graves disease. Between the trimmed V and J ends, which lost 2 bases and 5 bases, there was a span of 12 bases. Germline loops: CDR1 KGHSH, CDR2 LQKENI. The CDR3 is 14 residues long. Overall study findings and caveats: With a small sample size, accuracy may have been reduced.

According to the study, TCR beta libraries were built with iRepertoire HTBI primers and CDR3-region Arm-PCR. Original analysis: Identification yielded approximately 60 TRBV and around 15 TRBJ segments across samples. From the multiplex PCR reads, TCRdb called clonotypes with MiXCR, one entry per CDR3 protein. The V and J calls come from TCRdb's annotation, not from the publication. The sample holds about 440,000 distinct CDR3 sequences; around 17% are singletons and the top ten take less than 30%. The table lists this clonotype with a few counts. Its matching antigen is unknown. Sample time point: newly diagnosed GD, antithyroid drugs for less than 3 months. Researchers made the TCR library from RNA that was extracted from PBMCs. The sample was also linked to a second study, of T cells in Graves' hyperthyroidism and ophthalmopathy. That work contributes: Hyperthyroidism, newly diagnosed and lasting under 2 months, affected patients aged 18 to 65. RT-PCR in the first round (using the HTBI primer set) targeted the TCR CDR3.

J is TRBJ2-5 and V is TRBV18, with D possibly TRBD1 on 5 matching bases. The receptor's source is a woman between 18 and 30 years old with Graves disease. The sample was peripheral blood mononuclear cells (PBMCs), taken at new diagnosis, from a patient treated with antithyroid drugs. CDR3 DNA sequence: TGTGCCAGCTCACCAGAAAGGGGCGGTGAGACCCAGTACTTC. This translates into CASSPERGGETQYF.